This T cell receptor (beta chain) was profiled in a study of neurological immune-mediated disorders (dated by TCRdb to between 2018 and 2021). Background on the whole study: Using UMI-based sequencing, the study compared peripheral blood TCR-beta repertoires from patients with HTLV-I-associated myelopathy (HAM/TSP), patients with multiple sclerosis, and healthy controls. The approximately 110 TCR-beta libraries covered PBMC samples along with longitudinal samples, technical triplicates, and paired sorted CD4+ and CD8+ T-cell subsets. The cohort comprised roughly 69 subjects: 15 or so HAM/TSP patients, approximately 34 multiple sclerosis patients and about 20 healthy controls.

Blood bank volunteers in Maryland, USA served as the healthy controls. Unsorted PBMC libraries were generated from 2 million PBMCs stored in RNAlater at -80 °C until RNA extraction. PBMCs were separated from peripheral blood using Ficoll-Hypaque density gradient centrifugation and then cryopreserved in liquid nitrogen. cDNA synthesis used template-switch 5'RACE with a primer carrying a 10-nucleotide random unique molecular identifier tagging each TCR transcript. Over 160 million TCR-beta sequences, covering 15-18 subjects, were produced in each sequencing run. The RNeasy kit was used for extraction of total RNA. TCR-beta VDJ regions were amplified with primers for the TCR constant region and the 5'RACE anchor, using the KAPA Real-time Library Amplification kit. A first PCR added sample indexes and Illumina adaptors, after which a second PCR increased the library yield. After Ampure bead purification, the roughly 650 bp TCR product was size-selected on a 2% E-gel SizeSelection system. Before pooling, library quality was checked on a Bioanalyzer, concentration was measured with Qubit, and libraries were quantified with the Kapa Library Quantification kit. An Illumina HiSeq 2500 sequenced the libraries paired-end 2 x 150 bp. To increase sequence diversity, about 23-32% phiX was spiked into each library pool. Regarding the original processing steps: The UMI-based MiGEC pipeline processed quality-filtered reads and removed over 85% of raw TCR sequences during error correction. IMGT germline references were used for aligning VDJ genes, and each clonotype was defined as a unique CDR3 amino acid sequence together with its V-J genes. Clonal expansion, Shannon diversity and CDR3 relatedness (CalcPairwiseDistances, ClusterSamples) were evaluated with VDJtools, and phylogenetic trees were built with CLCbio workbench. A clone was classed as expanded if it had 8 or more unique UMIs, a cutoff based on coefficient-of-variation modelling across technical triplicates. Clones were called with MiXCR by TCRdb after fastp trimmed the public reads at Q25, and only in-frame beta chains were retained. Rows with one shared CDR3 protein collapse into an entry with the most common genes and DNA. The V and J calls were not made by the authors but by TCRdb's processing. Here the sample has 80,000 or so distinct CDR3 sequences; approximately 9.4% occur a single time. Jointly, the top ten make up less than 2% of the sample.

The cysteine opens and the phenylalanine closes a CDR3 of 14 amino acids. Left in the record is the CDR3 DNA by itself, 42 bases read in frame from the first base. V sheds 4 bases and J sheds 1 base, leaving 11 bases between their ends. CDR1 and CDR2 (SGHTS, YDEGEE) derive from the germline V gene. The research as a whole found: Expanded clones from different subjects shared no identical CDR3 amino acid sequences, which suggests that TCR-beta repertoires were private in all groups. TCR clonal expansion was highest in HAM/TSP patients and lowest in MS patients, with MS patients falling below even healthy controls.

There are a few counts of this clonotype. The antigen it recognizes is unknown. Base-call qualities are not available, and no considerably larger clone is one nucleotide away. Recombination connected TRBV5-8 to TRBJ1-1; the D gene is perhaps TRBD1, from 6 matching bases. This clonotype was sampled from a man aged 50-59 years in good health. Sequenced input: PBMCs. The nucleotides read TGTGCCAGCAGCCGGGGACACCAGAACACTGAAGCTTTCTTT. Translated, this gives CASSRGHQNTEAFF.